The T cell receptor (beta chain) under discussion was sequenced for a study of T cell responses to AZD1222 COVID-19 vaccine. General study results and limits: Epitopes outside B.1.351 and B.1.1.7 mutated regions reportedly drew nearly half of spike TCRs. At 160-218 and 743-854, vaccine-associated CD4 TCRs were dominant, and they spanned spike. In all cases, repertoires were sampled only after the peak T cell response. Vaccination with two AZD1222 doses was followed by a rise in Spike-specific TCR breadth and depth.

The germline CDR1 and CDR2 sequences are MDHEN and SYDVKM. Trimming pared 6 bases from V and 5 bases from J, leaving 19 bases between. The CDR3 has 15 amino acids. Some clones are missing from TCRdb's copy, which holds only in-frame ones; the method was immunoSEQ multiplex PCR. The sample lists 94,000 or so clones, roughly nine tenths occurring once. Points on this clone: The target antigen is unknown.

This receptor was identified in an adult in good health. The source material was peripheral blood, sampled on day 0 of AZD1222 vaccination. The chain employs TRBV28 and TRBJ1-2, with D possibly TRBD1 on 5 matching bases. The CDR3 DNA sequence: TGTGCCAGCAGACGAGCCAAGGGACGGGGGTATGGCTACACCTTC. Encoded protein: CASRRAKGRGYGYTF.